This passage covers 6 T cell receptor beta chains from one sample sequenced in a study of blood T cell repertoires in COVID-19. Using immunoSEQ multiplex PCR, the repertoire was profiled, and TCRdb retains in-frame clones only, with some absent. The data show under 300,000 clones, with around nine tenths seen just once and 2% to 2.5% held by the top ten. Sample: peripheral blood. These receptors all stem from a woman aged 40 to 50 who had recovered from COVID-19.

The chain is built from TRBV5-4 and TRBJ1-2, with D maybe TRBD1 (5 bases). V lost 0 bases and J lost 7, with 13 bases in between. Germline V gene data show CDR1 as SGHNT and CDR2 as YYREEE (reference sequence). The CDR3 is made up of 14 amino acids. For the CDR3, the DNA is TGTGCCAGCAGCTTGGTCCGGACACAACTTGGCTACACCTTC. Residues: CASSLVRTQLGYTF.

The V and J genes are TRBV27 and TRBJ2-3; no reliable D call. V was cut by 3 bases and J by 0 bases, with 10 bases left in between. CDR1 and CDR2 from the germline V gene are MNHEY and SMNVEV (reference sequence). The CDR3 length is 15 residues. CDR3 coding DNA: TGTGCCAGCAGTTTCCTCGGGTCCAGCACAGATACGCAGTATTTT. Protein sequence: CASSFLGSSTDTQYF.

V gene TRBV11-2 combines with J gene TRBJ1-3; D not resolved. V lost 1 base and J 3 bases, leaving 16 bases between the germline ends. This CDR3 region has 17 residues. The germline gives CDR1 SGHAT, CDR2 FQNNGV. For the CDR3, the DNA is TGTGCCAGCAGCTTAGGGGTCTCTCTAGGTGGTGGAAACACCATATATTTT. Its protein is CASSLGVSLGGGNTIYF.

Only one count was recorded for this clone. V is TRBV19 and J is TRBJ1-5; 7 bases align to TRBD1. CDR3 length equals 16 residues. Germline loops: CDR1 LNHDA, CDR2 SQIVND (reference sequence). V was clipped by 7 bases and J by 0 bases; unmatched bases: 9. The CDR3: CASTDQGQLSNQPQHF. The DNA of the CDR3 is TGTGCCAGTACAGACCAGGGACAGCTTAGCAATCAGCCCCAGCATTTT.

This clone appeared once. DNA for the CDR3: TGCGCCAGCAGCCAAGACGTTAGCGGGGTGAAAGAGACCCAGTACTTC. Its protein product is CASSQDVSGVKETQYF. The V and J genes are TRBV4-3 and TRBJ2-5, with 8 bases aligning to TRBD2. The V gene's germline CDR1 is LGHNA and CDR2 YSLEER. The CDR3 runs 16 residues. The J segment lost 3 bases and the V segment lost 0 bases, leaving 6 bases of the junction unmatched.

The rearrangement uses TRBV6-2 or TRBV6-3 and TRBJ2-7; a possible D gene is TRBD1 (6 bases). Germline V CDR1 and CDR2: MNHEY, SVGEGT. There are 14 residues in the CDR3. The V end was cut by 5 bases, the J end by 0 bases, with 11 bases between. As DNA, the CDR3 is TGTGCCAGCAGTCCCGACAGGAGCTCCTACGAGCAGTACTTC. This encodes CASSPDRSSYEQYF.